The 13 T cell receptor beta chains in this list originate from one sample, sequenced in a study of PD-1 blockade in mismatch repair-deficient tumors. Profiled with immunoSEQ multiplex PCR; TCRdb holds only in-frame clones, not every one. The table has some 100,000 clones, 82% seen once. The source was peripheral blood, collected roughly 35 weeks after starting pembrolizumab. These receptors were collected from an adult with mismatch repair-deficient cancer.

Sample share makes this clone medium-sized. This chain joins TRBV2 and TRBJ2-1, with 9 bases lining up with TRBD2. V was clipped by 3 bases and J by 3 bases; unmatched bases: 6. The CDR3 runs to 16 residues. CDR1 is SNHLY, CDR2 FYNNEI, per germline. The CDR3 DNA reads TGTGCCAGCAGTGAGGCAGCGGGGGGATACTACAATGAGCAGTTCTTC. Translating gives CASSEAAGGYYNEQFF.

This chain connects TRBV9 to TRBJ2-4; 8 bases map to TRBD2. Germline V CDR1 and CDR2: SGDLS, YYNGEE. The CDR3 has 15 residues. Trimming took 0 bases from V and 7 from J; bases not matched to a gene: 6. This CDR3 is CASSVEIAGTNIQYF. CDR3 DNA: TGTGCCAGCAGCGTAGAGATAGCGGGAACCAACATTCAGTACTTC. Together with reference TRBV9 and TRBJ2-4, the CDR3 gives the full variable domain: DSGVTQTPKHLITATGQRVTLRCSPRSGDLSVYWYQQSLDQGLQFLIQYYNGEERAKGNILERFSAQQFPDLHSELNLSSLELGDSALYFCASSVEIAGTNIQYFGAGTRLSVL.

This chain joins TRBV19 and TRBJ2-1; possible D gene TRBD2, 6 bases. Germline CDR1 is LNHDA and CDR2 is SQIVND (reference sequence). The CDR3 loop spans 12 amino acids. Trimming took off 3 bases at V and 9 bases at J, with 9 bases between the two ends. The DNA of the CDR3 is TGTGCCAGTAGTATCGGGAGAGGTGAGCAGTTCTTC. Encoded protein: CASSIGRGEQFF.

This chain joins TRBV19 and TRBJ2-3; 14 nucleotides match TRBD2. The germline V gene has CDR1 LNHDA and CDR2 SQIVND (reference sequence). This CDR3 has 16 amino acids. The trim removed 5 bases at V and 3 bases at J, leaving 4 bases unmatched. The CDR3 protein is CASSFGLAGGTDTQYF. CDR3 nucleotide sequence: TGTGCCAGTAGTTTCGGACTAGCGGGAGGAACAGATACGCAGTATTTT.

This clone showed up just once. This chain uses TRBV5-5 with TRBJ1-2, with D uncertain. Germline CDR1 is SGHKS and CDR2 is YYEKEE (reference sequence). The CDR3 is 15 amino acids. Trimming cost V 0 bases and J 3 bases, with 12 bases left between them. DNA for the CDR3: TGTGCCAGCAGCTTGGATGGCAGCCGGTACTATGGCTACACCTTC. This encodes CASSLDGSRYYGYTF.

This chain links TRBV11-2 with TRBJ2-7; 8 nucleotides align to TRBD2. Trimming removed 1 base from V and 3 bases from J; junction bases left unmatched: 2. Germline V CDR1 and CDR2: SGHAT, FQNNGV. CDR3 length equals 14 residues. The CDR3 loop is CASSLAGGVYEQYF. CDR3 DNA: TGTGCCAGCAGCTTAGCGGGAGGGGTCTACGAGCAGTACTTC.

The chain uses TRBV5-1 and TRBJ2-3; TRBD2 aligns across 7 bases. After removal of 3 bases from V and 0 bases from J, the junction contained 4 bases not matched to a gene. Germline V CDR1 and CDR2: SGHRS, YFSETQ. The CDR3 spans 15 residues. CDR3 sequence (DNA): TGCGCCAGCAGCTCACTTAGCGGGAGCACAGATACGCAGTATTTT. Translated: CASSSLSGSTDTQYF.

V gene TRBV19 combines with J gene TRBJ2-1; 10 nucleotides align to TRBD2. Trimming at V came to 6 bases and at J to 0 bases, leaving 2 bases not matched to a gene. Germline V gives CDR1 LNHDA, CDR2 SQIVND (reference sequence). CDR3 length: 15 amino acids. The CDR3 loop reads CASSRTSGSYNEQFF. CDR3 DNA sequence: TGTGCCAGTAGCCGGACTAGCGGCTCCTACAATGAGCAGTTCTTC. Combining the CDR3 with reference TRBV19 and TRBJ2-1 gives the whole variable domain DGGITQSPKYLFRKEGQNVTLSCEQNLNHDAMYWYRQDPGQGLRLIYYSQIVNDFQKGDIAEGYSVSREKKESFPLTVTSAQKNPTAFYLCASSRTSGSYNEQFFGPGTRLTVL.

The chain recombines TRBV6-6 with TRBJ2-6, with D unclear. V shed 8 bases and J shed 0 bases, with 14 bases lying between them. CDR1 and CDR2 (germline): MNHNY, SVGAGI (reference sequence). This CDR3 spans 16 amino acids. The CDR3 loop is CASDTEGLSGANVLTF. The DNA of the CDR3 is TGTGCCAGCGATACGGAAGGGCTCTCTGGGGCCAACGTCCTGACTTTC.

In its sample, this clone was seen once. This chain links TRBV6-6 with TRBJ1-5; D unclear. This CDR3 contains 13 residues. Germline CDR1 reads MNHNY; CDR2 reads SVGAGI (reference sequence). V lost 0 bases, J lost 8 bases, and 8 bases lay in between. CDR3 in DNA: TGTGCCAGCAGTTACTCCGGTTCGGAGCCCCAGCATTTT. Translation gives CASSYSGSEPQHF.

In nucleotides, the CDR3 is TGTGCCAGCGCGAGGAACACTGAAGCTTTCTTT. Protein sequence: CASARNTEAFF. The chain combines TRBV27 with TRBJ1-1; the D is unclear. V was trimmed by 8 bases and J by 1 base, leaving 5 bases between them. This CDR3 region has 11 residues. Germline assignment: CDR1 MNHEY and CDR2 SMNVEV (reference sequence).

The chain employs TRBV4-2 and TRBJ2-1, with D unresolved. The CDR3 has 15 residues. The ends were cut back, 1 base at V and 3 bases at J, with 10 bases in the middle. The germline V gene encodes CDR1 LGHNA and CDR2 YNFKEQ. In DNA, the CDR3 is TGTGCCAGCAGCCAAGTAGTGATGAACTACAATGAGCAGTTCTTC. Translation gives CASSQVVMNYNEQFF.

The count of this clone is one. J is TRBJ2-1 and V is TRBV19; 10 nucleotides match TRBD2. The trim removed 5 bases at V and 5 bases at J, leaving 12 bases unmatched. The CDR3 loop spans 17 amino acids. CDR1 and CDR2 from the germline V gene are LNHDA and SQIVND (reference sequence). The DNA of the CDR3 is TGTGCCAGTAGTGAATTGAGCGGGAGGGCCCTCGACAATGAGCAGTTCTTC. This gives the protein CASSELSGRALDNEQFF.